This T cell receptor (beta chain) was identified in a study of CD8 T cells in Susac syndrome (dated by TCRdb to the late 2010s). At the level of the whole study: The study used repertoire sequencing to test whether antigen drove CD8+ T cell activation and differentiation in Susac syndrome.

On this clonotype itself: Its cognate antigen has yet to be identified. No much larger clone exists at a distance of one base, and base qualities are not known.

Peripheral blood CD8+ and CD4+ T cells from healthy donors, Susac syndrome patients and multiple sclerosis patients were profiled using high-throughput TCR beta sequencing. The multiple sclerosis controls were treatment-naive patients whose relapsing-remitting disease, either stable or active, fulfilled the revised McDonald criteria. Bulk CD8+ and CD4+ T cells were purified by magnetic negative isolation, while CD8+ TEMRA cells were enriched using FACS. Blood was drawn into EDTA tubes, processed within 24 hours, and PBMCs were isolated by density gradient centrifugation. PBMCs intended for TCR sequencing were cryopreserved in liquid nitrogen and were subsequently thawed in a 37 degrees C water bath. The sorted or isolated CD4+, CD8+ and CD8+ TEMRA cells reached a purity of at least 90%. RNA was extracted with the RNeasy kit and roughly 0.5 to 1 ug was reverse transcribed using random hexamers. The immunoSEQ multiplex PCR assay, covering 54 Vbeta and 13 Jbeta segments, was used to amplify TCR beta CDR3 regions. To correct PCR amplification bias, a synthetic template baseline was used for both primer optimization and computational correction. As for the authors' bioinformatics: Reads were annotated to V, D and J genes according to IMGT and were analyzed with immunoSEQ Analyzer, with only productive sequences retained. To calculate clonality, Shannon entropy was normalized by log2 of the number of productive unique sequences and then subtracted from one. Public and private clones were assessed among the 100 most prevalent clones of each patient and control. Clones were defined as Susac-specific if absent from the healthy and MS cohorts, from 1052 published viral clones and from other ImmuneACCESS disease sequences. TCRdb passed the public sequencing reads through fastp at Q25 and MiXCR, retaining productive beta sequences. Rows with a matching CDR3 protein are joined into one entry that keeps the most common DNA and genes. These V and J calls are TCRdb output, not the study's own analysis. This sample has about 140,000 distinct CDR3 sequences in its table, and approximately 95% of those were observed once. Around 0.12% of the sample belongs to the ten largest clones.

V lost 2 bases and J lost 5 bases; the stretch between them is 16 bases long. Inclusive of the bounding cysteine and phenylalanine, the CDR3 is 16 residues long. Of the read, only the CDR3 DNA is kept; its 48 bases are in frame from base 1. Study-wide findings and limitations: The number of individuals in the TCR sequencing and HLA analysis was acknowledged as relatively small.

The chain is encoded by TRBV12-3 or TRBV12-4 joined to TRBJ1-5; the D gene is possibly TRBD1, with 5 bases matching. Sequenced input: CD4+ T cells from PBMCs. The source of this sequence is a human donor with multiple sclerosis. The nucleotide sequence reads TGTGCCAGCAGTTTAAGTTTGGGGGAATTTTATCAGCCCCAGCATTTT. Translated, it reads CASSLSLGEFYQPQHF.